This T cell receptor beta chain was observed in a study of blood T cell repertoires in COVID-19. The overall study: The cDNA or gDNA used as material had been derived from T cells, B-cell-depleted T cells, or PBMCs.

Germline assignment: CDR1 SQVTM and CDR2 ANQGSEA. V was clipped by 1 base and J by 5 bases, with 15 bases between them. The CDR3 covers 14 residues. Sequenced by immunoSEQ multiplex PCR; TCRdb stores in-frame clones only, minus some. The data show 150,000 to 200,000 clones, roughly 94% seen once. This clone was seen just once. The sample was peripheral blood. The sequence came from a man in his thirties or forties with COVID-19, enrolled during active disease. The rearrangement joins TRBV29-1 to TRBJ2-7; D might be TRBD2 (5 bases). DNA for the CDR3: TGCAGCGTTGAAGCCAACGGGGTACTCGACGAGCAGTACTTC. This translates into CSVEANGVLDEQYF.